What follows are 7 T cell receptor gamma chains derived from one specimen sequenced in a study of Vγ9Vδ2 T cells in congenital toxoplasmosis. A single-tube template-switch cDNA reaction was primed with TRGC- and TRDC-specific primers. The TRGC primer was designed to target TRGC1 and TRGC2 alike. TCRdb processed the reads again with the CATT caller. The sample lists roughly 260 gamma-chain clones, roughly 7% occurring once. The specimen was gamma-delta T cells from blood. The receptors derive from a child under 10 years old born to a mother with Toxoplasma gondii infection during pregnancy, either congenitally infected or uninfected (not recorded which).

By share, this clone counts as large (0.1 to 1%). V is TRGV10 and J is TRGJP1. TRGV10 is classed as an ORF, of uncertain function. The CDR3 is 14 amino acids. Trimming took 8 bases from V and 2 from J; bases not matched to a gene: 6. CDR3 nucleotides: TGTGCTGCGTGGGATATGACCACTGGTTGGTTCAAGATATTT. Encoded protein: CAAWDMTTGWFKIF.

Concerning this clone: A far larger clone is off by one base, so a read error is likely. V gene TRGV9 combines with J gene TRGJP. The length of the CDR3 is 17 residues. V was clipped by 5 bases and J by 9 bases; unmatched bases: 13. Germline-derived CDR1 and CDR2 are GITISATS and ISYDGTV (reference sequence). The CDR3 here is CALWGATSGLGKKIKVF. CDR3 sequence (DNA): TGTGCCTTGTGGGGGGCCACTTCGGGGTTGGGCAAAAAAATCAAGGTATTT.

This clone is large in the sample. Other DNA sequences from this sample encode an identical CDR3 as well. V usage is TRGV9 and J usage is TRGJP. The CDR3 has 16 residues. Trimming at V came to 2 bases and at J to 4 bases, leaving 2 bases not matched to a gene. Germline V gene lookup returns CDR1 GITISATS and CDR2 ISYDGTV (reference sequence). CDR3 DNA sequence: TGTGCCTTGTGGGAGGCTCAAGAGTTGGGCAAAAAAATCAAGGTATTT. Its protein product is CALWEAQELGKKIKVF.

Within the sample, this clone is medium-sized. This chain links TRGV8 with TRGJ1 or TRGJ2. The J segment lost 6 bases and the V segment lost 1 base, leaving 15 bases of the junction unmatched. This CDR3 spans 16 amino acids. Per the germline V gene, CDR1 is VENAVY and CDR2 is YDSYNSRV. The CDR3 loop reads CATWDSLGDPSYKKLF. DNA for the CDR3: TGTGCCACCTGGGATAGTTTGGGGGACCCCTCTTATAAGAAACTCTTT.

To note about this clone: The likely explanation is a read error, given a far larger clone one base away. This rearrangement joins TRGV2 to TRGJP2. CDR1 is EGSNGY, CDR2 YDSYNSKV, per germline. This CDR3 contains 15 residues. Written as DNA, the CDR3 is TGTGCCACCTGGGACGGGCTTCAGAGTGATCGGATCAAGACGTTT. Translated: CATWDGLQSDRIKTF.

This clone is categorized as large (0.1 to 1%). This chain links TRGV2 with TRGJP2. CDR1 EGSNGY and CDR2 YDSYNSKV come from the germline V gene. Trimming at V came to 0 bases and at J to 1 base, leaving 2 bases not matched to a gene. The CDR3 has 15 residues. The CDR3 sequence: CATWDGRSSDWIKTF. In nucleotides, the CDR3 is TGTGCCACCTGGGACGGGCGTAGTAGTGATTGGATCAAGACGTTT.

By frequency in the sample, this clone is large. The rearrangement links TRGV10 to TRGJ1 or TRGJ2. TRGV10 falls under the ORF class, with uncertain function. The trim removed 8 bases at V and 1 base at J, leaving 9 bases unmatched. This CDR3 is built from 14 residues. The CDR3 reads CAAWDIRNYYKKLF. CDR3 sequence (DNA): TGTGCTGCGTGGGATATCCGAAATTATTATAAGAAACTCTTT.